The present entry profiles one TCR beta chain with its context. Participant age was roughly 18 to 89 years, and participants resided in around 24 US areas. The recovered donors of Cohort 3 showed two negative PCRs, clearance, or symptom resolution. This record belongs to a study of blood T cell repertoires in COVID-19. On the study more broadly: Material from acute and convalescent COVID-19 was sourced from the United States, Italy and Spain.

Original processing notes: Amplified reference gene primers provided the basis for estimating nucleated cell counts. Repertoires were generated with immunoSEQ multiplex PCR, while TCRdb's copy carries only in-frame clones and drops some. The D gene and trimming were derived from the DNA, and the V and J assignments and clone size from that table. The data show roughly 500,000 clones, roughly 90% seen once. The CDR3 extends over 13 amino acids. Germline V CDR1 and CDR2: WSHSY, SAAADI. V lost 6 bases to trimming and J lost 3 bases; unmatched junction nucleotides: 1. The TCR comes from a woman aged 40 to 50 who had recovered from COVID-19. Source material: PBMCs or T cells enriched from blood (not recorded which). V usage is TRBV10-2 and J usage is TRBJ2-5, with 10 bases matching TRBD2. The CDR3 reads CASRLAGKETQYF. DNA of the CDR3: TGCGCCAGCAGACTAGCGGGAAAAGAGACCCAGTACTTC.